The rows below give T cell receptor beta chains drawn from one sample of a study of T cell responses to AZD1222 COVID-19 vaccine. Assay used: immunoSEQ multiplex PCR; TCRdb lists only in-frame clones, some missing. The sample includes over 70,000 clones, about three quarters of them seen just once. This specimen was peripheral blood, taken 28 days after the second dose of the MenACWY control vaccine. The receptors were sampled from an adult who received the MenACWY meningococcal vaccine as a control. The CDR3 runs from the conserved cysteine through the conserved F or W. Fields, in order: clone size, D gene, J gene, V gene, CDR3 DNA, CDR3 protein. D genes are given only for firm matches. The listing skips clone size in some rows; elsewhere it reads once, few, many or a size class.

size: .; D: TRBD2; J: TRBJ2-3; V: TRBV7-9; DNA: TGTGCCAGCAGCCCAGAGGGACTAATAGATACGCAGTATTTT; CDR3: CASSPEGLIDTQYF
size: .; D: .; J: TRBJ1-5; V: TRBV2; DNA: TGTGCCAGCAGTCGGACGGCAGATCAGCCCCAGCATTTT; CDR3: CASSRTADQPQHF
size: .; D: .; J: TRBJ1-1; V: TRBV27; DNA: TGTGCCAGCAGTTTATATGAGAACACTGAAGCTTTCTTT; CDR3: CASSLYENTEAFF
size: .; D: .; J: TRBJ2-7; V: TRBV6-6; DNA: TGTGCCAGCAGTTACCTCAGGGGACCTTACTCCTACGAGCAGTACTTC; CDR3: CASSYLRGPYSYEQYF
size: few; D: .; J: TRBJ1-6; V: TRBV19; DNA: TGTGCCAGTAGTATTGGAGGGTCTGAACAGAATTCACCCCTCCACTTT; CDR3: CASSIGGSEQNSPLHF
size: .; D: TRBD2; J: TRBJ2-7; V: TRBV28; DNA: TGTGCCAGCAGTCCTTGGACTAGCGGGGGCCCTTTTGCGGCCGAGCAGTACTTC; CDR3: CASSPWTSGGPFAAEQYF
size: few; D: .; J: TRBJ2-7; V: TRBV5-6; DNA: TGTGCCAGCAGCTTGTGGATAGGATACGAGCAGTACTTC; CDR3: CASSLWIGYEQYF
size: .; D: .; J: TRBJ1-6; V: TRBV30; DNA: TGTGCCTGGACCAGGGAGGGGGATTCACCCCTCCACTTT; CDR3: CAWTREGDSPLHF
size: few; D: .; J: TRBJ2-4; V: TRBV6-5; DNA: TGTGCCAGCAGTCCGGGGTGGAACATTCAGTACTTC; CDR3: CASSPGWNIQYF
size: .; D: .; J: TRBJ2-2; V: TRBV12-3/TRBV12-4; DNA: TGTGCCAGCAGTTTACGGGACACCGGGGAGCTGTTTTTT; CDR3: CASSLRDTGELFF
size: .; D: .; J: TRBJ2-2; V: TRBV19; DNA: TGTGCCAGTAGTATTGGGGCAGGGGGGACCGGGGAGCTGTTTTTT; CDR3: CASSIGAGGTGELFF
size: .; D: .; J: TRBJ1-4; V: TRBV9; DNA: TGTGCCAGCAGCGTAGGGGGGCTGGGGGAAAAACTGTTTTTT; CDR3: CASSVGGLGEKLFF
size: .; D: TRBD2; J: TRBJ2-3; V: TRBV7-3; DNA: TGTGCCAGCAGCTTACGTCCAGCGGGAGAAGGAGATACGCAGTATTTT; CDR3: CASSLRPAGEGDTQYF
size: .; D: .; J: TRBJ1-1; V: TRBV27; DNA: TGTGCCAGCAGTTTACAAGGTTCTGAAGCTTTCTTT; CDR3: CASSLQGSEAFF
size: .; D: .; J: TRBJ1-1; V: TRBV12-3/TRBV12-4; DNA: TGTGCCAGCAGCGCTCTCCGTTCTGAAGCTTTCTTT; CDR3: CASSALRSEAFF
size: .; D: TRBD1; J: TRBJ1-4; V: TRBV30; DNA: TGTGCCTTCCAGGGGGCATCTAATGAAAAACTGTTTTTT; CDR3: CAFQGASNEKLFF
size: .; D: .; J: TRBJ1-2; V: TRBV6-5; DNA: TGTGCCACCTCGAAGGGCTATGGCTACACCTTC; CDR3: CATSKGYGYTF
size: .; D: .; J: TRBJ2-2; V: TRBV28; DNA: TGTGCCAGCAGTTTTACAGGAGATAACACCGGGGAGCTGTTTTTT; CDR3: CASSFTGDNTGELFF
size: .; D: .; J: TRBJ2-7; V: TRBV7-2; DNA: TGTGCCAGCAGCTTAGGGACTAATAGTAAGCAGTACTTC; CDR3: CASSLGTNSKQYF
size: .; D: .; J: TRBJ2-1; V: TRBV18; DNA: TGTGCCAGCTCACCCCAAAGAAGCAATGAGCAGTTCTTC; CDR3: CASSPQRSNEQFF
size: .; D: .; J: TRBJ1-6; V: TRBV10-3; DNA: TGTGCCATCCGGGCGGCCCCCAGTTCACCCCTCCACTTT; CDR3: CAIRAAPSSPLHF
size: .; D: .; J: TRBJ2-2; V: TRBV19; DNA: TGTGCCAGTAGTGCTAGCTCCACCGGGGAGCTGTTTTTT; CDR3: CASSASSTGELFF
size: few; D: .; J: TRBJ2-7; V: TRBV5-6; DNA: TGTGCCAGCAGCTTGGCCCGTTACGAGCAGTACTTC; CDR3: CASSLARYEQYF
size: few; D: TRBD2; J: TRBJ2-7; V: TRBV5-6; DNA: TGTGCCAGCAGCTTGGGGGAGGGGTACGAGCAGTACTTC; CDR3: CASSLGEGYEQYF
size: .; D: TRBD2; J: TRBJ2-2; V: TRBV5-1; DNA: TGCGCCAGCAGCTTGAGCGGGGCTCCCGGGGAGCTGTTTTTT; CDR3: CASSLSGAPGELFF
size: .; D: TRBD1; J: TRBJ1-1; V: TRBV5-1; DNA: TGCGCCAGCAGAACAAACCCTACAGGGGCCCAAAACACTGAAGCTTTCTTT; CDR3: CASRTNPTGAQNTEAFF
size: .; D: .; J: TRBJ2-7; V: TRBV6-2/TRBV6-3; DNA: TGTGCCAGCAGCCCTTTACGAGCGGAGAGCTCCTACGAGCAGTACTTC; CDR3: CASSPLRAESSYEQYF
size: .; D: .; J: TRBJ1-2; V: TRBV29-1; DNA: TGCAGCGTTGAGGCCAGCGACTATGGCTACACCTTC; CDR3: CSVEASDYGYTF
size: .; D: .; J: TRBJ1-5; V: TRBV6-4; DNA: TGTGCCAGTAAACTGCGCAATCAGCCCCAGCATTTT; CDR3: CASKLRNQPQHF
size: .; D: .; J: TRBJ1-5; V: TRBV3-1/TRBV3-2; DNA: TGTGCCAGCAGCCCCAACAGGGATCAGCCCCAGCATTTT; CDR3: CASSPNRDQPQHF
size: .; D: TRBD1; J: TRBJ1-2; V: TRBV6-5; DNA: TGTGCCAGCAGTTACTCGGCAGGGGGAGAGTATGGCTACACCTTC; CDR3: CASSYSAGGEYGYTF
size: .; D: .; J: TRBJ1-5; V: TRBV10-1; DNA: TGCGCCAGCATCCGAACCTTTAATCAGCCCCAGCATTTT; CDR3: CASIRTFNQPQHF
size: .; D: .; J: TRBJ2-3; V: TRBV29-1; DNA: TGCAGCGTTGAAAGGACGGATACGCAGTATTTT; CDR3: CSVERTDTQYF
size: .; D: .; J: TRBJ1-5; V: TRBV12-3/TRBV12-4; DNA: TGTGCCAGCCGGAAGGGTACTCAGCCCCAGCATTTT; CDR3: CASRKGTQPQHF
size: .; D: .; J: TRBJ2-3; V: TRBV7-9; DNA: TGTGCCAGCAGCTTAGATTCAGATACGCAGTATTTT; CDR3: CASSLDSDTQYF
size: .; D: TRBD2; J: TRBJ2-1; V: TRBV7-2; DNA: TGTGCCAGCAGCCCCAGGATAGCGGGAGGCCGGGAGCAGTTCTTC; CDR3: CASSPRIAGGREQFF
size: .; D: .; J: TRBJ2-7; V: TRBV3-1/TRBV3-2; DNA: TGTGCCAGCAGCCAAGCACAGTCTTACGAGCAGTACTTC; CDR3: CASSQAQSYEQYF
size: .; D: .; J: TRBJ2-3; V: TRBV11-2; DNA: TGTGCCAGCAGCTTAGATACCCCCAGGGATACGCAGTATTTT; CDR3: CASSLDTPRDTQYF
size: few; D: TRBD1; J: TRBJ1-1; V: TRBV5-6; DNA: TGTGCCAGCAGCTTCCGGGACAGAGTGAACACTGAAGCTTTCTTT; CDR3: CASSFRDRVNTEAFF
size: .; D: TRBD2; J: TRBJ2-3; V: TRBV7-2; DNA: TGTGCCAGCAGCTTATCCTCCAGCGGGAGTGTGGGCACAGATACGCAGTATTTT; CDR3: CASSLSSSGSVGTDTQYF
size: .; D: .; J: TRBJ1-6; V: TRBV4-3; DNA: TGCGCCAGCAGCCAGTCCGGGACACCAAATTCACCCCTCCACTTT; CDR3: CASSQSGTPNSPLHF
size: .; D: .; J: TRBJ1-2; V: TRBV7-9; DNA: TGTGCCAGCAGTGTAATAGCGGCAACGTTTGGGACTTATGGCTACACCTTC; CDR3: CASSVIAATFGTYGYTF
size: .; D: .; J: TRBJ2-7; V: TRBV18; DNA: TGTGCCAGCTCACCATCTCCCCGGGTAGGGGAGCAGTACTTC; CDR3: CASSPSPRVGEQYF
size: .; D: .; J: TRBJ1-2; V: TRBV7-9; DNA: TGTGCCAGCAGCTTTTCTGTGGGGGGAAAGGATGGCTACACCTTC; CDR3: CASSFSVGGKDGYTF
size: .; D: .; J: TRBJ1-6; V: TRBV18; DNA: TGTGCCAGCTCAGGTCGGCTGGATAATTCACCCCTCCACTTT; CDR3: CASSGRLDNSPLHF
size: .; D: .; J: TRBJ2-5; V: TRBV12-2; DNA: TGTGCAAGTCGCTTAGGACTCGGTAGGGCCCATCCTAACCGAGAGACCCAGTACTTC; CDR3: CASRLGLGRAHPNRETQYF
size: .; D: TRBD1; J: TRBJ2-7; V: TRBV2; DNA: TGTGCCAGCAGTTATGACAGGGGGCGAGAGCAGTACTTC; CDR3: CASSYDRGREQYF
size: .; D: .; J: TRBJ2-7; V: TRBV6-1; DNA: TGTGCCAGCAGTGAAAGATACTCAGGCTCCTACGAGCAGTACTTC; CDR3: CASSERYSGSYEQYF
size: .; D: .; J: TRBJ1-5; V: TRBV19; DNA: TGTGCCAGTAGTATTGGAACCCATCAGCCCCAGCATTTT; CDR3: CASSIGTHQPQHF
size: .; D: .; J: TRBJ2-7; V: TRBV13; DNA: TGTGCCAGCAGCTTAGGCGCGGGAACCTACGAGCAGTACTTC; CDR3: CASSLGAGTYEQYF
size: few; D: TRBD1; J: TRBJ1-1; V: TRBV19; DNA: TGTGCCAGTAGTGTGACAGGGTTGAACACTGAAGCTTTCTTT; CDR3: CASSVTGLNTEAFF
size: few; D: .; J: TRBJ2-7; V: TRBV3-1/TRBV3-2; DNA: TGTGCCAGCAGCCAAGCGGGCTACGAGCAGTACTTC; CDR3: CASSQAGYEQYF
size: once; D: .; J: TRBJ2-3; V: TRBV13; DNA: TGTGCCAGCAGCTTAGCGGTAGAGCTCGGCGATACGCAGTATTTT; CDR3: CASSLAVELGDTQYF
size: .; D: .; J: TRBJ2-1; V: TRBV7-9; DNA: TGTGCCAGCAGCTTAAAGTTGGGTCTCAGCTCCTACAATGAGCAGTTCTTC; CDR3: CASSLKLGLSSYNEQFF
size: .; D: .; J: TRBJ2-1; V: TRBV6-5; DNA: TGTGCCAGCAGTCCCAGGTTGAGCTCCTACAATGAGCAGTTCTTC; CDR3: CASSPRLSSYNEQFF
size: .; D: TRBD1; J: TRBJ1-3; V: TRBV4-1; DNA: TGCGCCAGCAGCCAGGGGGACAGGTTAAGCTCTGGAAACACCATATATTTT; CDR3: CASSQGDRLSSGNTIYF
size: .; D: .; J: TRBJ1-1; V: TRBV18; DNA: TGTGCCAGCTCACCATTGACGGGAGGGGACACCACTGAAGCTTTCTTT; CDR3: CASSPLTGGDTTEAFF
size: .; D: TRBD1; J: TRBJ2-5; V: TRBV6-5; DNA: TGTGCCAGCAGGCGGACAGGGGGGCCCCAGTACTTC; CDR3: CASRRTGGPQYF
size: once; D: .; J: TRBJ2-1; V: TRBV4-3; DNA: TGCGCCAGCAGCCAAGACTTCGGCGGGCCCCCCTACAATGAGCAGTTCTTC; CDR3: CASSQDFGGPPYNEQFF